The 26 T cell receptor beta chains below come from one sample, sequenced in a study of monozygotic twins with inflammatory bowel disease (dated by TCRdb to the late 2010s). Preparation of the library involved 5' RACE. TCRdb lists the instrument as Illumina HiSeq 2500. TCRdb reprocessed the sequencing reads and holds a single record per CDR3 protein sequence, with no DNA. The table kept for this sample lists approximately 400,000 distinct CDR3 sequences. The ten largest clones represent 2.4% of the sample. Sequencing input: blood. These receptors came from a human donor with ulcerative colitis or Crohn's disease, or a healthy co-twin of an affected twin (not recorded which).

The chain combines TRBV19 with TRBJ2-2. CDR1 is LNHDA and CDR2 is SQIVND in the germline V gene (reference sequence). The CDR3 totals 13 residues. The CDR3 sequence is CASSRANTGELFF.

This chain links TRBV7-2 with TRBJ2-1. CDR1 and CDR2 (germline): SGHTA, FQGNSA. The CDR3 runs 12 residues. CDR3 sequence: CASSFSTTEQFF.

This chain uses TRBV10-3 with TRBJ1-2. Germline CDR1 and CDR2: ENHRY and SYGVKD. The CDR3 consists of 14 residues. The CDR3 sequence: CAISETGLDYGYTF.

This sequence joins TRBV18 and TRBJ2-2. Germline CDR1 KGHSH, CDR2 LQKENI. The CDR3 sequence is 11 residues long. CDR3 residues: CASSDSGELFF.

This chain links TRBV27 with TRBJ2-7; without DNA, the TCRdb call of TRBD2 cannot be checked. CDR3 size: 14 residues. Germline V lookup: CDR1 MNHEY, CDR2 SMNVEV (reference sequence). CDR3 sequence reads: CASSFGLANGEQYF.

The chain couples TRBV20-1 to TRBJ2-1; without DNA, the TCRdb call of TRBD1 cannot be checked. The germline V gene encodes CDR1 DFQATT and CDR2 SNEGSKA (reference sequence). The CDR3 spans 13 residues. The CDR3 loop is CSAPRGGASEQFF.

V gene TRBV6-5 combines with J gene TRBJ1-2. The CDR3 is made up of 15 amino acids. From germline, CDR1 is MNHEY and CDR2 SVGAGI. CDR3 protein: CASSYGNGANYGYTF.

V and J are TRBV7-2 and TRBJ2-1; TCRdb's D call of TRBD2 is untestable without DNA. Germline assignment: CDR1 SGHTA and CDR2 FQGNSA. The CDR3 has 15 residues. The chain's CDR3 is CASSLAQLAGTNRIF.

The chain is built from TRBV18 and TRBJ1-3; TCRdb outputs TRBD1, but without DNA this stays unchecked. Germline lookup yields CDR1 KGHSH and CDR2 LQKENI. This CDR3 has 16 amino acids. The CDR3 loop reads CASSPSRQVSGNTIYF.

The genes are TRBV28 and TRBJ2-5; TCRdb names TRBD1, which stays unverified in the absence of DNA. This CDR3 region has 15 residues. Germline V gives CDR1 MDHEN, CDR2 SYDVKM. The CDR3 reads CASRAGTRVGETQYF.

CDR3 sequence reads: CSARGLGDGGPYEQFF. The chain has TRBV20-1 and TRBJ2-1; the TCRdb call, TRBD2, lacks DNA for checking. This CDR3 spans 16 amino acids. The germline V gene has CDR1 DFQATT and CDR2 SNEGSKA (reference sequence).

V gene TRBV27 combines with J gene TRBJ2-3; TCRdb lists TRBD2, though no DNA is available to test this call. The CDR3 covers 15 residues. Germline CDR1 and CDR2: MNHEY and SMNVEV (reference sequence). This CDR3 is CASATAGASTDTQYF.

The chain's CDR3 is CASSQGMGGYTF. The V and J genes are TRBV6-5 and TRBJ1-2; TCRdb selects TRBD1, and the lack of DNA leaves this call unchecked. Germline V gene data show CDR1 as MNHEY and CDR2 as SVGAGI. The length of the CDR3 is 12 residues.

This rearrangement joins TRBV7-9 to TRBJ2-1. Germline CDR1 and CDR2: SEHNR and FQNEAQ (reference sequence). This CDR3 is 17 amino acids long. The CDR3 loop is CASSVRLLSSSYNEQFF.

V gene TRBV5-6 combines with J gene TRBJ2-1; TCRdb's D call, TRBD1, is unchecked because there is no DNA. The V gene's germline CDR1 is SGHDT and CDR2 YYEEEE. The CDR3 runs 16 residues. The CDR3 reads CASSFSSPVQYNEQFF.

The CDR3: CASSLPGHPSGANVLTF. V usage is TRBV5-6 and J usage is TRBJ2-6; TCRdb's assignment of TRBD1 cannot be checked, as there is no DNA. Germline CDR1 reads SGHDT; CDR2 reads YYEEEE. The CDR3 totals 17 residues.

This CDR3 is CASSPSGTSTDTQYF. V usage is TRBV11-2 and J usage is TRBJ2-3; the D call of TRBD1 rests on TCRdb alone, since no DNA is present to check it. CDR1 is SGHAT, CDR2 FQNNGV, per germline. This CDR3 is built from 15 residues.

CDR3 loop: CASSRSWGSNYGYTF. V and J are TRBV7-2 and TRBJ1-2; TCRdb's assignment of TRBD1 cannot be checked, as there is no DNA. Germline V gene data show CDR1 as SGHTA and CDR2 as FQGNSA. The CDR3 consists of 15 residues.

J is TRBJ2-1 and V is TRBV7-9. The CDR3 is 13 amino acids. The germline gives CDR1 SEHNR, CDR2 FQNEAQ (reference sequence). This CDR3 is CASSLGYTREQFF.

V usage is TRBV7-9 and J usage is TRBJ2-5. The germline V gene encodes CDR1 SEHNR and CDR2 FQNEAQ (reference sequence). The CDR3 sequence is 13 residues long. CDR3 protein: CASSPEALKTQYF.

The CDR3 spells CSAAQITSGITDTQYF. The chain joins TRBV20-1 to TRBJ2-3; the D call of TRBD2 rests on TCRdb alone, since no DNA is present to check it. CDR3 length: 16 amino acids. CDR1 DFQATT and CDR2 SNEGSKA come from the germline V gene (reference sequence).

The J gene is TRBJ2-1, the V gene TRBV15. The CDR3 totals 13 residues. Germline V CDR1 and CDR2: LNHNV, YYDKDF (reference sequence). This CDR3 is CATSREAYNEQFF.

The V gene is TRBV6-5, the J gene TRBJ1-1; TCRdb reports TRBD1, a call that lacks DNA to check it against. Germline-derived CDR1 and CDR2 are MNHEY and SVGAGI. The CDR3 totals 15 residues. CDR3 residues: CASSYSQGVGTEAFF.

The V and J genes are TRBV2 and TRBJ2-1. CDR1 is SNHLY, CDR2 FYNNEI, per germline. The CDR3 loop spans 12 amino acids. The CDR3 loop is CASMGTSIEQFF.

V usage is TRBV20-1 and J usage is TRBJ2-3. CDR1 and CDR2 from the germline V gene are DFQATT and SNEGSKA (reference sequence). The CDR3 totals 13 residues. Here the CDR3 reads CSATRPDPDTQYF.

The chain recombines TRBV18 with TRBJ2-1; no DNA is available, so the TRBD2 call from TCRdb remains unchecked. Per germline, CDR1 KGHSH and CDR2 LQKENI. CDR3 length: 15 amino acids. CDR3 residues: CASSPELQRDSAQFF.